What follows is one T cell receptor beta chain and its context. CDR1 is GTSNPN and CDR2 is SVGIG in the germline V gene (reference sequence). CDR3 size: 14 residues. J gave up 2 bases and V 4 bases, and 6 bases lay outside the gene matches. This record comes from a study of blood T cell repertoires in COVID-19. In the authors' methods: Reference gene primer amplification gave nucleated cell count estimates. Here immunoSEQ multiplex PCR was the method, and the copy in TCRdb shows in-frame clones only, minus some. V, J and clone size derive from that table, while D and trimming were established from the DNA sequence. The sample comprises some 100,000 clones, about 77% of which are singletons, and 9.5% to 13% rests with the top ten.

The sequenced sample was peripheral blood. This chain links TRBV30 with TRBJ1-2; TRBD1 matches at 8 bases. This TCR was sampled from a woman in her 70s with acute or convalescent COVID-19. The CDR3 bases are TGTGCCTGGATATCGACAGGGGCCAACTATGGCTACACCTTC. This gives the protein CAWISTGANYGYTF.